The 14 T cell receptor beta chains below come from one sample, sequenced in a study of glioma-infiltrating T cells after dendritic cell vaccination. Time point given: after dendritic cell vaccination, including at tumor progression/relapse. Assay: immunoSEQ multiplex PCR; the TCRdb copy retains only in-frame clones and omits some. In the table there are tens of thousands of clones, around 86% of which are singletons. The specimen was blood, collected after dendritic cell vaccination. The receptors were gathered from a human donor with glioblastoma.

The chain employs TRBV6-4 and TRBJ1-2, with D perhaps TRBD1 (6 bases). Germline loops: CDR1 MRHNA, CDR2 SNTAGT. The CDR3 runs 18 residues. With 0 bases removed from V and 3 bases from J, the gap between germline ends came to 20 bases. The CDR3 nucleotides are TGTGCCAGCAGTGACTCGAGGGCAGGAAGGGGGATAGACTATGGCTACACCTTC. Translating it yields CASSDSRAGRGIDYGYTF.

CDR3 sequence (DNA): TGTGCCACCAGCAGGGACTGGGGGGACACTGAAGCTTTCTTT. Residues: CATSRDWGDTEAFF. The V gene is TRBV15, the J gene TRBJ1-1; possible D gene TRBD1, 5 bases. Germline V gene lookup returns CDR1 LNHNV and CDR2 YYDKDF (reference sequence). The CDR3 consists of 14 residues. V lost 3 bases and J 3 bases, leaving 11 bases between the germline ends.

The rearrangement joins TRBV2 to TRBJ1-2; 7 positions agree with TRBD1. Germline V gene sequence: CDR1 SNHLY, CDR2 FYNNEI. CDR3 length equals 15 residues. The junction had 10 bases not matched to a gene; V was cut back by 5 bases and J by 4 bases. Here the CDR3 reads CASSINRGFSYGYTF. CDR3 bases: TGTGCCAGCAGTATCAACAGGGGATTTAGCTATGGCTACACCTTC. Complete variable domain (other parts from reference TRBV2 and TRBJ1-2): EPEVTQTPSHQVTQMGQEVILRCVPISNHLYFYWYRQILGQKVEFLVSFYNNEISEKSEIFDDQFSVERPDGSNFTLKIRSTKLEDSAMYFCASSINRGFSYGYTFGSGTRLTVV.

This chain connects TRBV29-1 to TRBJ2-5; 9 nucleotides align to TRBD1. The V gene's germline CDR1 is SQVTM and CDR2 ANQGSEA. This CDR3 comprises 14 residues. V dropped 7 bases and J dropped 5; count of bases not matched to a gene: 11. The CDR3 is CSADRGARRETQYF. The CDR3 nucleotides are TGCAGCGCCGACAGGGGGGCCCGCCGGGAGACCCAGTACTTC.

Here the CDR3 reads CASSFGQGQEQYF. The CDR3, as DNA: TGTGCCAGCAGCTTTGGACAGGGTCAAGAGCAGTACTTC. The chain carries TRBV7-2 and TRBJ2-7; TRBD1 aligns across 8 bases. Germline CDR1 and CDR2: SGHTA and FQGNSA. J was trimmed by 7 bases and V by 3 bases; bases with no gene match: 5. The CDR3 has 13 amino acids.

This chain connects TRBV12-5 to TRBJ1-5; D might be TRBD1 (5 bases). The CDR3 length is 16 residues. V was shortened by 0 bases and J by 1 base, with 10 bases between the two germline ends. Germline CDR1 is LGHNT and CDR2 is FRNRAP. The CDR3 DNA follows: TGTGCTAGTGGTTTGGTACTCGGGGGAAGCAATCAGCCCCAGCATTTT. Translating it yields CASGLVLGGSNQPQHF. Full variable domain (rest looked up from reference TRBV12-5 and TRBJ1-5): DARVTQTPRHKVTEMGQEVTMRCQPILGHNTVFWYRQTMMQGLELLAYFRNRAPLDDSGMPKDRFSAEMPDATLATLKIQPSEPRDSAVYFCASGLVLGGSNQPQHFGDGTRLSIL.

The rearrangement links TRBV9 to TRBJ1-2; D gene unclear. V dropped 0 bases and J dropped 7 bases, with 13 bases sitting between them. CDR3 size: 14 residues. CDR1 and CDR2 from the germline V gene are SGDLS and YYNGEE. The CDR3 nucleotides read TGTGCCAGCAGCGTAGGGAATCCGCGCGGTGGCTACACCTTC. Translating it yields CASSVGNPRGGYTF.

This clone has more than one count but fewer than ten. This chain uses TRBV5-4 with TRBJ1-4; TRBD1 matches at 7 bases. This CDR3 region has 14 residues. J lost 7 bases, V lost 4 bases, and 7 bases had no gene match. Germline values: CDR1 SGHNT, CDR2 YYREEE (reference sequence). The DNA of the CDR3 is TGTGCCAGCAGCCGAGGGGGCCTTTCTGAAAAACTGTTTTTT. Protein: CASSRGGLSEKLFF.

V gene TRBV19 combines with J gene TRBJ1-4; TRBD1 agrees at 8 bases. The germline V gene encodes CDR1 LNHDA and CDR2 SQIVND (reference sequence). V lost 4 bases, J lost 8 bases, and 18 bases stayed unmatched. The CDR3 runs to 18 residues. The DNA for the CDR3 is TGTGCCAGTAGTAAGGGAGGATACGGGGACAGGAGGGGAGAAAAACTGTTTTTT. Residues: CASSKGGYGDRRGEKLFF.

The chain employs TRBV9 and TRBJ2-5; 9 nucleotides agree with TRBD2. J lost 5 bases, V lost 0 bases, and 14 bases had no gene match. The germline V gene encodes CDR1 SGDLS and CDR2 YYNGEE. CDR3 size: 18 residues. Here the CDR3 reads CASSVGTASGEVYETQYF. The CDR3 DNA reads TGTGCCAGCAGCGTAGGAACGGCTAGCGGGGAGGTATACGAGACCCAGTACTTC.

The V gene is TRBV27, the J gene TRBJ1-6; 7 nucleotides align to TRBD1. CDR1 and CDR2 (germline): MNHEY, SMNVEV (reference sequence). V was pared by 4 bases and J by 8 bases, with 11 bases of the junction left unmatched. The CDR3 runs to 16 residues. CDR3 nucleotides: TGTGCCAGCAGTTCGCGCACAGGGGAATCCGATTCACCCCTCCACTTT. This gives the protein CASSSRTGESDSPLHF.

The chain employs TRBV18 and TRBJ1-3; 10 bases map to TRBD1. The CDR3 has 15 amino acids. V dropped 4 bases and J dropped 8; count of bases not matched to a gene: 8. Per germline, CDR1 KGHSH and CDR2 LQKENI. CDR3: CASSLSGQGVYTIYF. DNA for the CDR3: TGTGCCAGCTCACTCTCTGGACAGGGGGTATACACCATATATTTT. Full variable domain (remainder filled in from reference TRBV18 and TRBJ1-3): NAGVMQNPRHLVRRRGQEARLRCSPMKGHSHVYWYRQLPEEGLKFMVYLQKENIIDESGMPKERFSAEFPKEGPSILRIQQVVRGDSAAYFCASSLSGQGVYTIYFGEGSWLTVV.

The rearrangement uses TRBV2 and TRBJ2-7; TRBD1 aligns across 7 bases. V lost 2 bases, J lost 3 bases, and 4 bases stayed unmatched. This CDR3 region has 14 residues. Germline V gives CDR1 SNHLY, CDR2 FYNNEI. The CDR3, as DNA: TGTGCCAGCAGTGAAAGGACAGGCAGCTACGAGCAGTACTTC. This codes for CASSERTGSYEQYF.

This clone came up once. The chain links TRBV7-2 to TRBJ2-7; the match to TRBD1 covers 10 bases. V was clipped by 1 base and J by 6 bases; unmatched bases: 6. CDR1 is SGHTA, CDR2 FQGNSA, per germline. This CDR3 is 15 amino acids long. CDR3 DNA: TGTGCCAGCAGCTTAGAACCGACAGGGGGCGGCGAGCAGTACTTC. Encoded protein: CASSLEPTGGGEQYF.